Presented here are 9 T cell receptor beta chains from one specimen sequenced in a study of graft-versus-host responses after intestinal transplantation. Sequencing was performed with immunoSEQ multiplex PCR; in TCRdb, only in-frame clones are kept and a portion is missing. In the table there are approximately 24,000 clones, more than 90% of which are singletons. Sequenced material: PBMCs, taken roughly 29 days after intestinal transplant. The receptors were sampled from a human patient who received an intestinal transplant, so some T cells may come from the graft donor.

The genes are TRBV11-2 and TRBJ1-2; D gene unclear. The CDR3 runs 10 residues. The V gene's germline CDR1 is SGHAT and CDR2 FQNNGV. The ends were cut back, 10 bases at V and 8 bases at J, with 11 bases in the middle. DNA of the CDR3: TGTGCCACCGGACCCGCCGGCTACACCTTC. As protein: CATGPAGYTF.

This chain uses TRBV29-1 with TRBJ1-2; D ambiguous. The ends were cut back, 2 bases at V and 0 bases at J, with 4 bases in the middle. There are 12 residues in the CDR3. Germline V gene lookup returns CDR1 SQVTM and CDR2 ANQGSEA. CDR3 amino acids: CSVESPNYGYTF. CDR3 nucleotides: TGCAGCGTTGAATCCCCTAACTATGGCTACACCTTC. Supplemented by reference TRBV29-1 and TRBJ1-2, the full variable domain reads SAVISQKPSRDICQRGTSLTIQCQVDSQVTMMFWYRQQPGQSLTLIATANQGSEATYESGFVIDKFPISRPNLTFSTLTVSNMSPEDSSIYLCSVESPNYGYTFGSGTRLTVV.

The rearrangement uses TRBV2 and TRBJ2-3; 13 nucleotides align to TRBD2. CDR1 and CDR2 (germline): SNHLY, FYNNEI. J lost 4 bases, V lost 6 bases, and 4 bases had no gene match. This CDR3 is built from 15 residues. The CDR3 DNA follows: TGTGCCAGCAGGGAACTAGCGGGAGGGCCAGATACGCAGTATTTT. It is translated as CASRELAGGPDTQYF.

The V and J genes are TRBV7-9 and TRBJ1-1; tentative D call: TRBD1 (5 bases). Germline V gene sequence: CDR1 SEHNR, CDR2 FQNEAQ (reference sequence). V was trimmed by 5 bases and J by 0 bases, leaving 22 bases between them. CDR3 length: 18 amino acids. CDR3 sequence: CASSRRGRVPLLNTEAFF. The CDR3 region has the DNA TGTGCCAGCAGCCGGCGGGGCAGGGTGCCCCTATTGAACACTGAAGCTTTCTTT.

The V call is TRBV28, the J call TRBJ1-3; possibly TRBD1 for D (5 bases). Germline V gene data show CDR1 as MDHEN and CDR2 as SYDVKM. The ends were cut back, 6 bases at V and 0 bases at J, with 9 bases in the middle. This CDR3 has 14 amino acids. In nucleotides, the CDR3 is TGTGCCAGCAGCACAGGATTCTCTGGAAACACCATATATTTT. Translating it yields CASSTGFSGNTIYF.

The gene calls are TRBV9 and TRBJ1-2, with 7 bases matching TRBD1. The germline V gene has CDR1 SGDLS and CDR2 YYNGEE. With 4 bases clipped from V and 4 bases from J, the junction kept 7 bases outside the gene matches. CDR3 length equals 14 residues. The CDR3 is CASSPRGTVYGYTF. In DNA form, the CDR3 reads TGTGCCAGCAGCCCCCGAGGGACAGTCTATGGCTACACCTTC.

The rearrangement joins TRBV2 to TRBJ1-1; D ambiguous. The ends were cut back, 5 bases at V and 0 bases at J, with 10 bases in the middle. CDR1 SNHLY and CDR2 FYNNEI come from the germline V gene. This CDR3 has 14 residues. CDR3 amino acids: CASSSYSLNTEAFF. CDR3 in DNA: TGTGCCAGCAGTAGTTACAGCTTGAACACTGAAGCTTTCTTT.

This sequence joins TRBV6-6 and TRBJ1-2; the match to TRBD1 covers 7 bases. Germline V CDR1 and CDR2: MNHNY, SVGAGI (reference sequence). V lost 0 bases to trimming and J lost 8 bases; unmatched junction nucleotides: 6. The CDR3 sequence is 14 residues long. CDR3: CASSYSTQGDGYTF. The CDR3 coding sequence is TGTGCCAGCAGTTACTCGACCCAGGGGGACGGCTACACCTTC.

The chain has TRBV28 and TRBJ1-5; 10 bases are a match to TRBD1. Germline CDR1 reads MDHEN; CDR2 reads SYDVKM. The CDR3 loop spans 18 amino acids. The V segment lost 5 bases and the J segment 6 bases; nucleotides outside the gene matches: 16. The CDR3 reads CASSPTRQGANFGQPQHF. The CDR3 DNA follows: TGTGCCAGCAGTCCAACTCGACAGGGGGCGAATTTCGGTCAGCCCCAGCATTTT.